This T cell receptor beta chain comes out of a study of shared clonotypes between healthy human individuals. Clones were sequenced by immunoSEQ multiplex PCR, and TCRdb holds only the in-frame ones, with some missing. The sample lists under 2,500,000 clones, around 95% occurring once. With 5 bases removed from V and 5 bases from J, the gap between germline ends came to 16 bases. The V gene's germline CDR1 is SGHRS and CDR2 YFSETQ. The CDR3 covers 14 residues. The sample comprised naive CD4+ T cells sorted from blood. Documented subset: CD45RA+ positively selected. This clonotype was obtained from a man between 18 and 35 years old in good health. The V call is TRBV5-1, the J call TRBJ2-5, with D perhaps TRBD1 (6 bases). DNA of the CDR3: TGCGCCAGCAGGTGGGGTGCAGGGGAGGAGACCCAGTACTTC. Translation gives CASRWGAGEETQYF.